This T cell receptor (beta chain) came from a study of CD8 T cells in ankylosing spondylitis. Findings and limits, study-wide: Earlier reports found some motif variants in synovial fluid and blood in reactive arthritis.

Scientists made TCR beta libraries using quantitative 5'-RACE with molecular barcodes. TCRdb redid the calling of the 5' RACE reads with MiXCR, one entry per CDR3 protein. The repertoire has about 250,000 distinct CDR3 sequences, roughly 32% of them found once; the top ten carry 4% to 5%. This clonotype was counted once. Antigen unknown. The sequence came from a male donor with ankylosing spondylitis or in good health (not recorded which). Sequencing was done on a sample of blood, either unsorted or a sorted T cell fraction (not recorded which).

CDR3 DNA: TGTGCCAGCAGCTTGGATGGACAGGGGGGAGTCAGGGGACACAATGAGCAGTTCTTC. Translation: CASSLDGQGGVRGHNEQFF. This rearrangement joins TRBV7-8 to TRBJ2-1, with 10 positions matching TRBD1. This CDR3 is built from 19 residues. CDR1 and CDR2 (germline): SGHVS, FQNEAQ. V shed 3 bases, J shed 5 bases, and the junction held 16 bases outside the gene matches.